This T cell receptor beta chain was identified in a study of blood T cell repertoires in COVID-19. About the study: Sites in the United States, Italy and Spain provided acute and convalescent COVID-19 samples. In each case, the material was cDNA or gDNA derived from T cells, B-cell-depleted T cells, or PBMCs.

Germline V gene lookup returns CDR1 SGHVS and CDR2 FQNEAQ. The CDR3 loop spans 15 amino acids. Trimming shortened V by 5 bases and J by 5 bases, and 19 bases separated the two germline ends. Some clones are missing from TCRdb's copy, which holds only in-frame ones; the method was immunoSEQ multiplex PCR. In the table there are about 200,000 clones, about 78% of which are singletons. The chain carries TRBV7-8 and TRBJ2-7; D gene ambiguous. This sequence originates from a woman in her sixties or seventies with acute or convalescent COVID-19. Sequencing was done on a sample of peripheral blood. CDR3 sequence: CASSALATAPNEQYF. In DNA form, the CDR3 reads TGTGCCAGCAGCGCCCTCGCGACTGCCCCCAACGAGCAGTACTTC.